This T cell receptor beta chain comes out of a study of cytomegalovirus exposure and HLA in healthy donors. This clone was detected a few times. The PCR made use of 60 Vbeta and 13 Jbeta primers. How the authors handled the data: There were 80 million or so unique TCR beta chains by a later count, and approximately 11 million of them were shared. Profiled with immunoSEQ multiplex PCR; TCRdb holds only in-frame clones, not every one. V and J calls and clone size are as listed in that table; D and trimming were resolved from the DNA. The data hold about 190,000 clones, with around 75% observed a single time. CDR3 length equals 15 residues. After removal of 0 bases from V and 8 bases from J, the junction contained 7 bases not matched to a gene. Per the germline V gene, CDR1 is LNHDA and CDR2 is SQIVND (reference sequence).

This sequence was found in a woman in her 30s in good health and CMV-seropositive. V usage is TRBV19 and J usage is TRBJ1-5; 7 nucleotides match TRBD1. The sequenced sample was PBMCs. The CDR3 region has the DNA TGTGCCAGTAGTATAGATTCAGGGGGAGGTAAGCCCCAGCATTTT. Amino acid sequence: CASSIDSGGGKPQHF.